This T cell receptor beta chain was recovered during a study of T cells after yellow fever vaccination. Study information: The SMART-Seq v4 Ultra Low Input method served to prepare the low-cell-number fractions.

V lost 1 base and J lost 7; bases outside the gene matches: 7. The CDR3 sequence is 17 residues long. CDR1 and CDR2 (germline): MNHEY, SMNVEV (reference sequence). On this clonotype: Antigen specificity is unknown.

The study, taken as a whole, reports: One caveat is that FACS-sorted repertoires could contain abundant clonotypes contaminating from the bulk population.

As TCR cDNA was made by 5'RACE template switching, a universal primer site and UMIs were added. TCRdb itself ran the 5' RACE reads through MiXCR, one entry per CDR3 protein. There are 400,000 to 650,000 distinct CDR3 sequences in the sample; roughly a fifth occur only once, and about a sixth lies in the top ten. This clonotype was sampled from a young man who received the YFV17D yellow fever vaccine. The V and J genes are TRBV27 and TRBJ2-1, with 13 bases that match TRBD2. Sequenced here: PBMCs, sampled about 21 days after the first yellow fever vaccination. The CDR3 DNA reads TGTGCCAGCAGTTTATTCCCGGGACTAGCGGGGATGAATGAGCAGTTCTTC. It is translated as CASSLFPGLAGMNEQFF.